This record concerns one T cell receptor beta chain sequence. Its antigen is undetermined. This sample was included in a study of cytomegalovirus exposure and HLA in healthy donors. Study observations and caveats: A subsequent analysis found that TCR clusters from the first cohort also tended to co-occur in the 120 or so validation repertoires, with approximately 95% of cluster scores above 0. Among the CMV-associated chains, a few were confirmed in vitro as specific for CMV antigens. The study labeled 164 TCR beta chains cytomegalovirus-associated.

The repertoire was sequenced with immunoSEQ multiplex PCR; TCRdb's copy has only in-frame clones and lacks some. The sample consists of approximately 300,000 clones, roughly 85% of them appearing once. V lost 7 bases to trimming and J lost 3 bases; unmatched junction nucleotides: 6. Germline V gene lookup returns CDR1 MNHEY and CDR2 SMNVEV (reference sequence). This CDR3 comprises 14 residues. The donors were in the roughly 120-subject validation cohort, distinct from the roughly 700-subject first cohort. The chain links TRBV27 to TRBJ2-7; TRBD2 aligns across 10 bases. Sequenced sample: PBMCs. The source of this sequence is a woman aged 18-29 years in good health and CMV-seronegative. For the CDR3, the DNA is TGTGCCAGCATGACAAGACTAGCGGGCTACGAGCAGTACTTC. It translates to CASMTRLAGYEQYF.